These T cell receptor beta chains were read from a single sample in a study of cytomegalovirus exposure and HLA in healthy donors. Repertoires were generated with immunoSEQ multiplex PCR, while TCRdb's copy carries only in-frame clones and drops some. The sample holds approximately 140,000 clones, 60% to 80% seen once. The sequenced sample consisted of PBMCs. Source of these receptors: a woman in her 40s in good health and CMV-seropositive. The CDR3 runs from the conserved cysteine through the conserved F or W. Each record gives: J gene, D gene, clone size, V gene, CDR3 protein, CDR3 DNA. The D gene is left open where the match is weak. For some rows the clone size is stated as once, few or many, or as a class when expanded; others skip it.

j_call: TRBJ2-6; d_call: .; clone_size: .; v_call: TRBV11-3; cdr3_aa: CASSSGTF; cdr3_nt: TGTGCCAGCAGCTCCGGGACTTTC
j_call: TRBJ1-4; d_call: .; clone_size: few; v_call: TRBV5-1; cdr3_aa: CASSLVQGNEKLFF; cdr3_nt: TGCGCCAGCAGCTTAGTACAGGGAAATGAAAAACTGTTTTTT
j_call: TRBJ1-6; d_call: .; clone_size: .; v_call: TRBV5-6; cdr3_aa: CASSLYQGVNNSPLHF; cdr3_nt: TGTGCCAGCAGCTTGTACCAAGGGGTGAATAATTCACCCCTCCACTTT
j_call: TRBJ1-2; d_call: .; clone_size: .; v_call: TRBV5-4; cdr3_aa: CASSLENSRNYGYTF; cdr3_nt: TGTGCCAGCAGCTTGGAAAACAGTCGGAACTATGGCTACACCTTC
j_call: TRBJ2-5; d_call: .; clone_size: .; v_call: TRBV7-9; cdr3_aa: CASSPPMWLLETQYF; cdr3_nt: TGTGCCAGCAGCCCCCCCATGTGGCTTCTAGAGACCCAGTACTTC
j_call: TRBJ1-2; d_call: TRBD1; clone_size: .; v_call: TRBV9; cdr3_aa: CASSPRQGALYYGYTF; cdr3_nt: TGTGCCAGCAGCCCACGACAGGGGGCTCTTTACTATGGCTACACCTTC
j_call: TRBJ1-2; d_call: .; clone_size: few; v_call: TRBV19; cdr3_aa: CASMGAHGYTF; cdr3_nt: TGTGCCAGTATGGGGGCTCATGGCTACACCTTC
j_call: TRBJ1-2; d_call: .; clone_size: .; v_call: TRBV30; cdr3_aa: CAWNSERNYGYTF; cdr3_nt: TGTGCCTGGAATAGTGAGAGAAACTATGGCTACACCTTC
j_call: TRBJ2-7; d_call: .; clone_size: .; v_call: TRBV5-1; cdr3_aa: CASSEGAPYEQYF; cdr3_nt: TGCGCCAGCAGCGAAGGGGCCCCCTACGAGCAGTACTTC
j_call: TRBJ1-2; d_call: TRBD1; clone_size: .; v_call: TRBV27; cdr3_aa: CASFSPPGQGALGGYTF; cdr3_nt: TGTGCCAGCTTTAGCCCCCCAGGACAGGGGGCCCTCGGTGGCTACACCTTC
j_call: TRBJ1-2; d_call: .; clone_size: .; v_call: TRBV7-9; cdr3_aa: CSSSSRTDFYGYTF; cdr3_nt: TGTTCCAGCAGCTCGCGGACAGATTTCTATGGCTACACCTTC
j_call: TRBJ1-5; d_call: TRBD1; clone_size: once; v_call: TRBV2; cdr3_aa: CASSGSGQGNQPQHF; cdr3_nt: TGTGCCAGCAGTGGGTCGGGACAGGGGAATCAGCCCCAGCATTTT
j_call: TRBJ2-2; d_call: .; clone_size: .; v_call: TRBV6-5; cdr3_aa: CASSSDIPGELFF; cdr3_nt: TGTGCCAGCAGTTCAGATATCCCCGGGGAGCTGTTTTTT
j_call: TRBJ2-2; d_call: .; clone_size: .; v_call: TRBV5-1; cdr3_aa: CASSLTSSNTGELFF; cdr3_nt: TGCGCCAGCAGCTTAACTAGTTCGAACACCGGGGAGCTGTTTTTT
j_call: TRBJ2-3; d_call: TRBD2; clone_size: few; v_call: TRBV6-6; cdr3_aa: CASTPYGGADTQYF; cdr3_nt: TGTGCCAGCACACCATACGGGGGGGCAGATACGCAGTATTTT
j_call: TRBJ1-2; d_call: .; clone_size: .; v_call: TRBV2; cdr3_aa: CATSYRPELYGYTF; cdr3_nt: TGTGCCACCTCGTACAGGCCTGAACTCTATGGCTACACCTTC
j_call: TRBJ2-3; d_call: .; clone_size: .; v_call: TRBV6-6; cdr3_aa: CASSFSGDTQYF; cdr3_nt: TGTGCCAGCAGTTTCTCCGGAGATACGCAGTATTTT
j_call: TRBJ2-7; d_call: .; clone_size: .; v_call: TRBV2; cdr3_aa: CATHSGLGGVEQYF; cdr3_nt: TGTGCCACCCACTCCGGCTTGGGGGGAGTCGAGCAGTACTTC
j_call: TRBJ1-1; d_call: .; clone_size: .; v_call: TRBV10-3; cdr3_aa: CAISERQENTEAFF; cdr3_nt: TGTGCCATCAGTGAAAGACAGGAAAACACTGAAGCTTTCTTT
j_call: TRBJ2-7; d_call: .; clone_size: .; v_call: TRBV6-1; cdr3_aa: CASSRDTSPYEQYF; cdr3_nt: TGTGCCAGCAGTCGGGACACTTCACCCTACGAGCAGTACTTC
j_call: TRBJ1-2; d_call: .; clone_size: few; v_call: TRBV30; cdr3_aa: CAWDRQGIDGYTF; cdr3_nt: TGTGCCTGGGACAGGCAGGGAATCGATGGCTACACCTTC
j_call: TRBJ2-3; d_call: .; clone_size: .; v_call: TRBV19; cdr3_aa: CASSQVVTDTQYF; cdr3_nt: TGTGCCAGTAGTCAAGTAGTTACAGATACGCAGTATTTT
j_call: TRBJ1-1; d_call: TRBD1; clone_size: .; v_call: TRBV18; cdr3_aa: CASSPGRGMNTEAFF; cdr3_nt: TGTGCCAGCTCACCCGGCAGGGGGATGAACACTGAAGCTTTCTTT
j_call: TRBJ2-2; d_call: TRBD2; clone_size: .; v_call: TRBV9; cdr3_aa: CASSVWGLAGPDGELFF; cdr3_nt: TGTGCCAGCAGCGTATGGGGCCTAGCGGGGCCTGACGGGGAGCTGTTTTTT
j_call: TRBJ2-2; d_call: .; clone_size: .; v_call: TRBV29-1; cdr3_aa: CSVIGDDGNTGELFF; cdr3_nt: TGCAGCGTTATAGGGGATGACGGGAACACCGGGGAGCTGTTTTTT
j_call: TRBJ1-5; d_call: .; clone_size: .; v_call: TRBV7-9; cdr3_aa: CAIGGGNQPQHF; cdr3_nt: TGTGCCATCGGGGGAGGGAATCAGCCCCAGCATTTT